This TCR beta chain originates from a study of shared clonotypes between healthy human individuals. Study information: The people who gave samples were two women and three men aged 18 to 49.

The CDR3 sequence is 13 residues long. The V end lost 4 bases, the J end lost 0 bases, and 6 bases lay between the germline ends. Per the germline V gene, CDR1 is SNHLY and CDR2 is FYNNEI. This clone was observed a few times. The sample has other DNA sequences that encode this CDR3 too. TCRdb's table, derived via immunoSEQ multiplex PCR, lists solely in-frame clones and lacks some. The data show about 2.5 million clones, with just under 95% seen just once and 0.3% to 0.4% held by the top ten. The receptor comes from a man aged 18-30 years in good health. Some clones in this sample may be carry-over from other donors' samples. The sequenced material came from naive CD4+ T cells from PBMCs. Indicated subset: CD45RA+ positively selected. The gene calls are TRBV2 and TRBJ1-1; D is unclear. Here the CDR3 DNA reads TGTGCCAGCAGTGGGGATATGAACACTGAAGCTTTCTTT. This codes for CASSGDMNTEAFF.